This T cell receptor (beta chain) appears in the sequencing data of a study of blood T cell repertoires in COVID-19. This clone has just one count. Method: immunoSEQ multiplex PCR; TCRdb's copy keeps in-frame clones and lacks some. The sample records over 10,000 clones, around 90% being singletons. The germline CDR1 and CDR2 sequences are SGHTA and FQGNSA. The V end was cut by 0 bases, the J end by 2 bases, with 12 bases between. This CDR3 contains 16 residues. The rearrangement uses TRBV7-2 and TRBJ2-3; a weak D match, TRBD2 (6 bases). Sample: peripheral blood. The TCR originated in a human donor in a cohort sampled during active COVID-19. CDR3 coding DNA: TGTGCCAGCAGCTTAGCGAGAACGGGGGTCACAGATACGCAGTATTTT. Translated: CASSLARTGVTDTQYF.